This TCR beta chain is from a study of molecular identifiers for immune sequencing clone quantification. When naive CD8 T cells were sorted, they were gated as CD8+CD4-CCR7+CD45RA+. This clonotype was seen at least ten times. V was pared by 6 bases and J by 2 bases, with 4 bases of the junction left unmatched. The CDR3 is 15 amino acids. Germline-derived CDR1 and CDR2 are SNHLY and FYNNEI. MiXCR, run by TCRdb on the PCR reads, gives a single entry per CDR3 protein. This sample yields approximately 670,000 distinct CDR3 sequences, of which approximately 20% are seen a single time; roughly 0.9% belongs to the top ten.

This chain joins TRBV2 and TRBJ2-3; 11 bases are shared with TRBD2. Material for sequencing was naive CD8+ T cells from blood, with Jurkat cell RNA spiked in. Indicated subset: FACS-sorted CD8+CD4-CCR7+CD45RA+ naive T cells. The sequence was obtained from a human donor in good health. Some libraries in this study had Jurkat cell RNA spiked in. The CDR3: CASRGTSGTTDTQYF. Here the CDR3 DNA reads TGTGCCAGCAGGGGGACTAGCGGAACCACAGATACGCAGTATTTT.